This is a list of T cell receptor beta chains from one sample in a study of spatial heterogeneity in lung cancer. A single record per CDR3 protein comes from TCRdb applying MiXCR to the 5' RACE reads. The sample has more than 75,000 distinct CDR3 sequences, roughly 12% seen once. The sequenced sample was PBMCs, obtained at surgery. The receptor source for this set is a male donor with early-stage non-small cell lung cancer. CDR3s include the opening cysteine and the closing phenylalanine or tryptophan. The D gene is left open where the match is weak. Clone size, where shown, is once, few, many, or a class for clones that have expanded.

clone_size: NA
j_call: TRBJ2-3
d_call: TRBD2
v_call: TRBV7-9
cdr3_aa: CASSSPLAGKGDTQYF
cdr3_nt: TGTGCCAGCAGCTCCCCATTAGCGGGAAAGGGAGATACGCAGTATTTT

clone_size: NA
j_call: TRBJ2-3
d_call: NA
v_call: TRBV20-1
cdr3_aa: CSARDERRSGPTDTQYF
cdr3_nt: TGCAGTGCTAGAGATGAGCGGCGGAGCGGGCCCACAGATACGCAGTATTTT

clone_size: NA
j_call: TRBJ2-7
d_call: NA
v_call: TRBV5-1
cdr3_aa: CASSPPSSYEQYF
cdr3_nt: TGCGCCAGCAGTCCTCCAAGCTCCTACGAGCAGTACTTC

clone_size: many
j_call: TRBJ1-5
d_call: TRBD1
v_call: TRBV30
cdr3_aa: CACGQGGIQPQHF
cdr3_nt: TGTGCCTGTGGACAGGGAGGGATTCAGCCCCAGCATTTT

clone_size: NA
j_call: TRBJ2-1
d_call: NA
v_call: TRBV29-1
cdr3_aa: CSVEVGTIRPEQFF
cdr3_nt: TGCAGCGTTGAGGTGGGCACTATTCGGCCTGAGCAGTTCTTC

clone_size: few
j_call: TRBJ2-3
d_call: NA
v_call: TRBV18
cdr3_aa: CASSPLGLTTDATQYF
cdr3_nt: TGTGCCAGCTCACCACTCGGACTTACCACAGATGCTACGCAGTATTTT

clone_size: NA
j_call: TRBJ1-1
d_call: NA
v_call: TRBV21-1
cdr3_aa: CASSQMKQGAPPGAFF
cdr3_nt: TGTGCCAGCAGCCAGATGAAGCAGGGGGCCCCCCCCGGAGCTTTCTTT

clone_size: NA
j_call: TRBJ2-1
d_call: NA
v_call: TRBV5-1
cdr3_aa: CASGGQSSYNEQFF
cdr3_nt: TGCGCCAGCGGGGGACAAAGCTCCTACAATGAGCAGTTCTTC

clone_size: NA
j_call: TRBJ2-1
d_call: TRBD2
v_call: TRBV13
cdr3_aa: CASSLTSGGSSYNEQFF
cdr3_nt: TGTGCCAGCAGCTTGACTAGCGGGGGATCGTCCTACAATGAGCAGTTCTTC

clone_size: NA
j_call: TRBJ2-3
d_call: NA
v_call: TRBV25-1
cdr3_aa: CASSDSTDTQYF
cdr3_nt: TGTGCCAGCAGTGATAGTACAGATACGCAGTATTTT

clone_size: few
j_call: TRBJ2-1
d_call: NA
v_call: TRBV5-1
cdr3_aa: CASSFTRRAREVNEQFF
cdr3_nt: TGCGCCAGCAGCTTTACGCGAAGGGCGCGCGAAGTTAATGAGCAGTTCTTC

clone_size: NA
j_call: TRBJ1-5
d_call: NA
v_call: TRBV20-1
cdr3_aa: CSARIQGGEQPQHF
cdr3_nt: TGCAGTGCTAGAATACAGGGAGGTGAGCAGCCCCAGCATTTT

clone_size: few
j_call: TRBJ1-5
d_call: TRBD1
v_call: TRBV20-1
cdr3_aa: CSARAGTGGFSNQPQHF
cdr3_nt: TGCAGTGCTAGAGCGGGGACAGGAGGTTTTAGCAATCAGCCCCAGCATTTT

clone_size: NA
j_call: TRBJ1-1
d_call: NA
v_call: TRBV5-1
cdr3_aa: CASSLTVSRGIEGNTEAFF
cdr3_nt: TGCGCCAGCAGCCTGACCGTGTCGAGGGGTATCGAGGGGAACACTGAAGCTTTCTTT

clone_size: many
j_call: TRBJ1-1
d_call: NA
v_call: TRBV5-1
cdr3_aa: CASSFETKTEAFF
cdr3_nt: TGCGCCAGCAGCTTCGAGACGAAGACTGAAGCTTTCTTT

clone_size: few
j_call: TRBJ1-1
d_call: NA
v_call: TRBV12-3/TRBV12-4
cdr3_aa: CASSIGSERAFF
cdr3_nt: TGTGCCAGCAGTATAGGCTCGGAGAGGGCTTTCTTT

clone_size: NA
j_call: TRBJ2-5
d_call: TRBD2
v_call: TRBV15
cdr3_aa: CATSGGDFHEGETQYF
cdr3_nt: TGTGCCACCAGCGGGGGGGACTTTCACGAGGGGGAGACCCAGTACTTC

clone_size: NA
j_call: TRBJ2-2
d_call: NA
v_call: TRBV11-1
cdr3_aa: CASSFGTVNTGELFF
cdr3_nt: TGTGCCAGCAGCTTTGGGACTGTGAACACCGGGGAGCTGTTTTTT

clone_size: NA
j_call: TRBJ2-7
d_call: NA
v_call: TRBV5-4
cdr3_aa: CASSSLGRTSYEQYF
cdr3_nt: TGTGCCAGCAGCTCGCTTGGACGGACCAGCTACGAGCAGTACTTC

clone_size: few
j_call: TRBJ1-4
d_call: NA
v_call: TRBV11-2
cdr3_aa: CASSSRSGAGREKLFF
cdr3_nt: TGTGCCAGCAGCTCCCGATCAGGGGCAGGGCGAGAAAAACTGTTTTTT

clone_size: NA
j_call: TRBJ2-3
d_call: NA
v_call: TRBV10-3
cdr3_aa: CAISDSRTDTQYF
cdr3_nt: TGTGCCATCAGTGACTCTCGCACAGATACGCAGTATTTT

clone_size: few
j_call: TRBJ2-1
d_call: TRBD1
v_call: TRBV5-1
cdr3_aa: CASRSGTETNEQFF
cdr3_nt: TGCGCCAGCAGATCCGGGACAGAAACCAATGAGCAGTTCTTC

clone_size: NA
j_call: TRBJ2-6
d_call: NA
v_call: TRBV7-3
cdr3_aa: CASFHRDTVGSGANVLTF
cdr3_nt: TGTGCCAGCTTTCACCGGGACACTGTCGGGTCTGGGGCCAACGTCCTGACTTTC

clone_size: NA
j_call: TRBJ2-1
d_call: NA
v_call: TRBV3-1
cdr3_aa: CASSPRGLPTDF
cdr3_nt: TGTGCCAGCAGCCCCCGAGGCCTACCCACGGACTTC

clone_size: few
j_call: TRBJ1-5
d_call: NA
v_call: TRBV10-2
cdr3_aa: CASRDGRSNQPQHF
cdr3_nt: TGCGCCAGCAGGGACGGGCGGAGCAATCAGCCCCAGCATTTT

clone_size: NA
j_call: TRBJ2-2
d_call: NA
v_call: TRBV7-9
cdr3_aa: CATPPNGELFF
cdr3_nt: TGTGCCACCCCCCCGAACGGGGAGCTGTTTTTT

clone_size: NA
j_call: TRBJ2-7
d_call: NA
v_call: TRBV11-1
cdr3_aa: CASSLVEWPYEQYF
cdr3_nt: TGTGCCAGCAGCTTAGTGGAGTGGCCCTACGAGCAGTACTTC

clone_size: NA
j_call: TRBJ2-5
d_call: NA
v_call: TRBV29-1
cdr3_aa: CSVEEVDSQETQYF
cdr3_nt: TGCAGCGTTGAGGAGGTGGACAGCCAAGAGACCCAGTACTTC

clone_size: once
j_call: TRBJ2-6
d_call: TRBD1
v_call: TRBV27
cdr3_aa: CASSDRGANSPGANVLTF
cdr3_nt: TGTGCCAGCAGCGACAGGGGCGCCAACTCCCCTGGGGCCAACGTCCTGACTTTC

clone_size: once
j_call: TRBJ2-2
d_call: NA
v_call: TRBV7-2
cdr3_aa: CASRSGTGNTGELFF
cdr3_nt: TGTGCCAGCAGATCCGGGACTGGAAACACCGGGGAGCTGTTTTTT

clone_size: NA
j_call: TRBJ2-7
d_call: TRBD1
v_call: TRBV5-5
cdr3_aa: CASRYTAGTGNYEQYF
cdr3_nt: TGTGCCAGCAGATACACAGCCGGGACAGGCAACTACGAGCAGTACTTC

clone_size: NA
j_call: TRBJ2-3
d_call: TRBD2
v_call: TRBV7-9
cdr3_aa: CASSPSGRKDTQYF
cdr3_nt: TGTGCCAGCAGCCCAAGCGGGAGGAAAGATACGCAGTATTTT

clone_size: NA
j_call: TRBJ2-1
d_call: TRBD1
v_call: TRBV10-3
cdr3_aa: CAIKGQGNHNEQFF
cdr3_nt: TGTGCCATCAAAGGACAGGGTAATCACAATGAGCAGTTCTTC